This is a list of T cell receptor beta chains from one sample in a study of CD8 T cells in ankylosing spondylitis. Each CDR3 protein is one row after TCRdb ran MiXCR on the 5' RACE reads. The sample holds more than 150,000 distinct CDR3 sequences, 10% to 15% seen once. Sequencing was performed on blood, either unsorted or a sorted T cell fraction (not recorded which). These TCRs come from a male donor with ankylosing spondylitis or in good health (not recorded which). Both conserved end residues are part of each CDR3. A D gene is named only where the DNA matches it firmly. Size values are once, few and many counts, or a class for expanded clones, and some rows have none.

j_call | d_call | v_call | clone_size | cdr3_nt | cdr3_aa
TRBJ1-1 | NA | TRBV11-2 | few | TGTGCCAGCAGCTTAAAGTCGAACACTGAAGCTTTCTTT | CASSLKSNTEAFF
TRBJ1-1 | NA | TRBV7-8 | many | TGTGCCAGCAGCTTACTGGGGGGGAACACTGAAGCTTTCTTT | CASSLLGGNTEAFF
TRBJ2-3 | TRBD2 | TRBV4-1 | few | TGCGCCAGCAGCCCCGGGGGGACCAGCACAGATACGCAGTATTTT | CASSPGGTSTDTQYF
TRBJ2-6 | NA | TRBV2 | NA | TGTGCCAGCAGTGTAGGACACGCTTCAACCTCTGGGGCCAACGTCCTGACTTTC | CASSVGHASTSGANVLTF
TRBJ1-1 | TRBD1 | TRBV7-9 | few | TGTGCCAGTCAAAAGGGACAGTTGAACACTGAAGCTTTCTTT | CASQKGQLNTEAFF
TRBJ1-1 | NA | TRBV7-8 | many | TGTGCCAGCAGCTTAAGTCCACTCGGAGTGGCTTTCTTT | CASSLSPLGVAFF
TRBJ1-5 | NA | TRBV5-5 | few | TGTGCCAGCAGCCCCTCCTGGTTGAGGGTAAGCAATCAGCCCCAGCATTTT | CASSPSWLRVSNQPQHF
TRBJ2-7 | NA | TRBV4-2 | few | TGTGCCAGCAGCCAAGATCCGGGGAGAATGGGGAACGAGCAGTACTTC | CASSQDPGRMGNEQYF
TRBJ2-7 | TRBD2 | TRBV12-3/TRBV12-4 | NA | TGTGCCAGCAGCCTAACGCTAGCGGGGGGCGAGCAGTACTTC | CASSLTLAGGEQYF
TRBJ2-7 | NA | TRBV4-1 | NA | TGCGCCAGCAGCCAAGTGGTAGAAGGCATCTACGAGCAGTACTTC | CASSQVVEGIYEQYF
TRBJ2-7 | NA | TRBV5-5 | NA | TGTGCCAGCAGCTTGGGTTGGGACCAGGTCTACGAGCAGTACTTC | CASSLGWDQVYEQYF
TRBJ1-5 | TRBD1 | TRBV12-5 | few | TGTGCTAGTGGTTTGGTATCCGGGACAGGGTTTATACAGCCCCAGCATTTT | CASGLVSGTGFIQPQHF
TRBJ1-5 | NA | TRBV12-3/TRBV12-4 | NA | TGTGCCAGCAGCGTAAGTAGCAATCAGCCCCAGCATTTT | CASSVSSNQPQHF
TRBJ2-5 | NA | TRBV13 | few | TGTGCCAGCAGCCATCCGGGACGACAAGAGACCCAGTACTTC | CASSHPGRQETQYF
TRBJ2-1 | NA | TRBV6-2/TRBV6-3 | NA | TGTGCCAGCAGCTATCTTGGACAGAACAATGAGCAGTTCTTC | CASSYLGQNNEQFF
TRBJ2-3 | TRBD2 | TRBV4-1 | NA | TGCGCCAGCAGCCTCGAAGGACTAGCGGGGGGTTCAGATACGCAGTATTTT | CASSLEGLAGGSDTQYF
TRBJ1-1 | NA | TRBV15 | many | TGTGCCACCAGCAGAGATAGAGAGTCCTACACTGAAGCTTTCTTT | CATSRDRESYTEAFF
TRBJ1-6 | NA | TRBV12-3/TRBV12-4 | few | TGTGCCAGCAGCCCGAATGCTTTGGGGTCACCCCTCCACTTT | CASSPNALGSPLHF
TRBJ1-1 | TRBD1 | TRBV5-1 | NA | TGCGCCAGCAGCTGGACAGGAGGCGCCACTGAAGCTTTCTTT | CASSWTGGATEAFF
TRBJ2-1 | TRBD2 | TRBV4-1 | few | TGCGCCAGCAGCCAGGTCCCATCTAGCGGGGCGCTCAATGAGCAGTTCTTC | CASSQVPSSGALNEQFF
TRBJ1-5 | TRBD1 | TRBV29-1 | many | TGCAGCGTTGGACAGGGTAGCAATCAGCCCCAGCATTTT | CSVGQGSNQPQHF
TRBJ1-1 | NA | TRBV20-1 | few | TGCAGTGCTAGGGGACCGGGATTTAGGGCTGGCACTGAAGCTTTCTTT | CSARGPGFRAGTEAFF
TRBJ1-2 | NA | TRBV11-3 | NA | TGTGCCAGCAGCTTAGCCGGGACGAATGATGGCTACACCTTC | CASSLAGTNDGYTF
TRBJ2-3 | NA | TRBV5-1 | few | TGCGCCAGCCATGGAGATACGCAGTATTTT | CASHGDTQYF
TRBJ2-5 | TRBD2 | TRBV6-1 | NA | TGTGCCAGCAGTGCGGACGGGGGGGAGCAAGAGACCCAGTACTTC | CASSADGGEQETQYF
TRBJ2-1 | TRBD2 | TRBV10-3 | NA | TGTGCCATCAGTGTCCCGCTGACTAGCGCCTCCTACAATGAGCAGTTCTTC | CAISVPLTSASYNEQFF
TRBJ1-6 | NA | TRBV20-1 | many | TGCAGTGCTAGATTACCTTGGGCGGATTCACCCCTCCACTTT | CSARLPWADSPLHF
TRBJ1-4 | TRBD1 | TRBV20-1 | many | TGCAGTGCTCCTGACAGGGAACCAGATAATGAAAAACTGTTTTTT | CSAPDREPDNEKLFF
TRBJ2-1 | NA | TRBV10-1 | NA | TGCGCCAGCAGTGAAGGTTATGGGAATGAGCAGTTCTTC | CASSEGYGNEQFF
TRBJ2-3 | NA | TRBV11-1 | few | TGTGCCAGCAGCTTAGGGAGCCCAGATACGCAGTATTTT | CASSLGSPDTQYF
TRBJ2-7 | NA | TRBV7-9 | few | TGTGCCAGCAGCCCACAGGGAACCTACGAGCAGTACTTC | CASSPQGTYEQYF
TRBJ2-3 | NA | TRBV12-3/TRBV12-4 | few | TGTGCCAGCAGCTTGGACCGCGGTTCAGATACGCAGTATTTT | CASSLDRGSDTQYF
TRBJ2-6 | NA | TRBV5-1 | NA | TGCGCCAGCAGCCCCGGGGAGCGGGGGGCCAACGTCCTGACTTTC | CASSPGERGANVLTF
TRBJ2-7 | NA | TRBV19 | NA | TGTGCCACGTCTCATGGGGTCGGGGAATACGAGCAGTACTTC | CATSHGVGEYEQYF
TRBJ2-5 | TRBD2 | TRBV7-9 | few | TGTGCCAGCAGCTTATTAGTCGCGGGAGCTGACGAGACCCAGTACTTC | CASSLLVAGADETQYF
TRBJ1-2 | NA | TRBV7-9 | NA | TGTGCCAGCAGCTTAGGAGTCAGGGGCGGTGGCTACACCTTC | CASSLGVRGGGYTF
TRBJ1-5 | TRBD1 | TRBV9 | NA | TGTGCCAGCAGCGGACCTGGACAGGGGCCCAATCAGCCCCAGCATTTT | CASSGPGQGPNQPQHF
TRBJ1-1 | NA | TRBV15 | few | TGTGCCACCAGCAGAGATCGATTTGGGGGCAACACTGAAGCTTTCTTT | CATSRDRFGGNTEAFF
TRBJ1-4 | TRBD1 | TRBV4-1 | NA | TGCGCCAGCAGTGCGGGACAGCTGAACGAAAAACTGTTTTTT | CASSAGQLNEKLFF
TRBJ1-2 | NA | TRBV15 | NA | TGTGCCACCAGCATTAGTACGGCAACCTATGGCTACACCTTC | CATSISTATYGYTF
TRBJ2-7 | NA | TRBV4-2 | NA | TGTGCCAGCAGCCAAGACCCGGGGCAAGGAGGCGAGCAGTACTTC | CASSQDPGQGGEQYF
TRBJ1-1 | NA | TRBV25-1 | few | TGTGCCAGCAGTGACGGAGGGGAAACTGAAGCTTTCTTT | CASSDGGETEAFF
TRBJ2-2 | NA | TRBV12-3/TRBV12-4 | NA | TGTGCCAGCAGTGAGGTTAGATTATCCGGGGAGCTGTTTTTT | CASSEVRLSGELFF
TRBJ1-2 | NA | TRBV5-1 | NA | TGCGCCAGCAGTTCAACAGGGATCGGAGATGGCTACACCTTC | CASSSTGIGDGYTF
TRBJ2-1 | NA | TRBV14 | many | TGTGCCAGCAGCCAAGTAAGGGGGGCGTACAATGAGCAGTTCTTC | CASSQVRGAYNEQFF
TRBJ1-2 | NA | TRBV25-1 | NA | TGTGCCAGCAGTGACCTACCGGAGGGGCAACAGGGCTACACCTTC | CASSDLPEGQQGYTF